This entry lists 23 T cell receptor beta chains sequenced from one sample in a study of patients and donors after allogeneic stem cell transplantation. TCRdb redid the calling of the RT-PCR reads with MiXCR, one entry per CDR3 protein. The table has approximately 170,000 distinct CDR3 sequences, approximately 24% seen once; the top ten hold approximately 26%. The sequenced sample consisted of blood, either unsorted or a sorted T cell fraction (not recorded which). These receptor sequences come from a human donor who was either an allogeneic HSCT recipient or a stem cell or donor lymphocyte infusion donor (not recorded which). It is not recorded whose cells these are; they may come from a transplant donor.

This clonotype was counted between two and nine times. The chain has TRBV20-1 and TRBJ2-1, with D hard to call. The germline V and J ends were trimmed by 3 bases and 5 bases, with 5 bases remaining between them. The CDR3 sequence is 11 residues long. Germline CDR1 DFQATT, CDR2 SNEGSKA (reference sequence). CDR3: CSARRNNEQFF. The CDR3 coding sequence is TGCAGTGCTAGGCGGAACAATGAGCAGTTCTTC.

This chain joins TRBV5-1 and TRBJ1-2; D not certain. CDR1 SGHRS and CDR2 YFSETQ come from the germline V gene. CDR3 size: 14 residues. The ends were cut back, 1 base at V and 1 base at J, with 8 bases in the middle. The CDR3 protein is CASSLWPLNYGYTF. The CDR3, as DNA: TGCGCCAGCAGCTTGTGGCCGCTTAACTATGGCTACACCTTC. Using reference TRBV5-1 and TRBJ1-2 for the parts outside the CDR3, the full variable domain is KAGVTQTPRYLIKTRGQQVTLSCSPISGHRSVSWYQQTPGQGLQFLFEYFSETQRNKGNFPGRFSGRQFSNSRSEMNVSTLELGDSALYLCASSLWPLNYGYTFGSGTRLTVV.

This clonotype has just a few counts. V usage is TRBV10-3 and J usage is TRBJ1-5; D uncertain. Per germline, CDR1 ENHRY and CDR2 SYGVKD. The V end lost 6 bases, the J end lost 0 bases, and 6 bases lay between the germline ends. The length of the CDR3 is 13 residues. CDR3 protein: CAIRENSNQPQHF. CDR3 DNA sequence: TGTGCCATCAGGGAAAATAGCAATCAGCCCCAGCATTTT.

The V and J genes are TRBV25-1 and TRBJ1-5; D is uncertain. This CDR3 is 14 amino acids long. V was clipped by 10 bases and J by 1 base, with 14 bases between them. Per germline, CDR1 MGHDK and CDR2 SYGVNS. The CDR3 DNA sequence: TGTGCCACCCTGATGTCCTCGAGCAATCAGCCCCAGCATTTT. Protein: CATLMSSSNQPQHF.

This clonotype has at least ten counts. This chain connects TRBV6-1 to TRBJ1-5; D unclear. Germline V gene lookup returns CDR1 MNHNS and CDR2 SASEGT. V gave up 8 bases and J gave up 3 bases, with 8 bases separating them. CDR3 length: 12 amino acids. CDR3 residues: CASSKDNQPQHF. DNA of the CDR3: TGTGCCAGCTCCAAGGACAATCAGCCCCAGCATTTT.

The rearrangement links TRBV15 to TRBJ1-2, with unresolved D. The CDR3 consists of 15 residues. The V gene's germline CDR1 is LNHNV and CDR2 YYDKDF (reference sequence). V was shortened by 0 bases and J by 3 bases, with 11 bases between the two germline ends. The CDR3 reads CATSRDGRRHYGYTF. The CDR3 nucleotides are TGTGCCACCAGCAGAGATGGACGGCGGCACTATGGCTACACCTTC.

This clonotype appeared a few times. V is TRBV27 and J is TRBJ1-6; D is unclear. The CDR3 totals 15 residues. CDR1 is MNHEY, CDR2 SMNVEV, per germline (reference sequence). V was pared by 3 bases and J by 5 bases, with 11 bases between. The CDR3 is CASSLTLLDNSPLHF. DNA of the CDR3: TGTGCCAGCAGTTTGACCCTGCTCGATAATTCACCCCTCCACTTT.

This clonotype was seen more than once but under ten times. This chain connects TRBV7-2 to TRBJ2-3, with D tentatively TRBD2 (5 bases). CDR1 is SGHTA and CDR2 is FQGNSA in the germline V gene. The V gene lost 1 base and the J gene lost 2 bases, with 13 bases spanning the gap. The CDR3 loop spans 16 amino acids. The CDR3 DNA reads TGTGCCAGCAGCTTAGGGGCTAGCAGAAACACAGATACGCAGTATTTT. It codes for CASSLGASRNTDTQYF.

This clonotype was recorded a few times. This chain connects TRBV27 to TRBJ1-6; D is unclear. CDR3 length: 21 residues. Germline V gene data show CDR1 as MNHEY and CDR2 as SMNVEV (reference sequence). V was pared by 0 bases and J by 4 bases, with 25 bases between. CDR3 sequence: CASSLSRRSSHDSGYNSPLHF. CDR3 coding DNA: TGTGCCAGCAGTTTATCCCGCCGGTCTAGCCACGACTCCGGTTATAATTCACCCCTCCACTTT.

The chain couples TRBV29-1 to TRBJ1-2, with D unresolved. V was clipped by 2 bases and J by 4 bases, with 11 bases between them. Per germline, CDR1 SQVTM and CDR2 ANQGSEA. The CDR3 covers 13 residues. This CDR3 is CSVENAGFYGYTF. The CDR3, as DNA: TGCAGCGTTGAAAATGCAGGCTTCTATGGCTACACCTTC.

V gene TRBV10-3 combines with J gene TRBJ1-1; D gene unclear. Germline CDR1 ENHRY, CDR2 SYGVKD. The CDR3 contains 15 residues. V was trimmed by 1 base and J by 1 base, leaving 10 bases between them. The CDR3 nucleotides are TGTGCCATCAGTGAGTATTGGCAGACGAACACTGAAGCTTTCTTT. Amino acids: CAISEYWQTNTEAFF.

Remarks on this clonotype: Mismatch with germline at one junction end may stem from a read error. V is TRBV24-1 and J is TRBJ2-1; D perhaps matches TRBD1 (5 bases). Germline V gene data show CDR1 as KGHDR and CDR2 as SFDVKD. This CDR3 spans 13 amino acids. The CDR3: CATRAGSSNEQFF. The CDR3 nucleotides are TGTGCCACCAGGGCAGGGTCCTCCAATGAGCAGTTCTTC.

The chain carries TRBV2 and TRBJ1-1, with D perhaps matching TRBD1 (6 bases). V shed 7 bases and J shed 8 bases, with 20 bases lying between them. The CDR3 runs 14 residues. Germline CDR1 SNHLY, CDR2 FYNNEI. The CDR3 DNA reads as TGTGCCAGCACCCTACTCTCGACAGGTTACGAAGCTTTCTTT. Its protein is CASTLLSTGYEAFF.

The V gene is TRBV12-3 or TRBV12-4, the J gene TRBJ2-4; D gene unclear. The V gene lost 2 bases and the J gene lost 0 bases, with 11 bases spanning the gap. CDR3 length: 16 residues. The CDR3 DNA reads as TGTGCCAGCAGTTTATCCGAACGTGGAGCCAAAAACATTCAGTACTTC. It is translated as CASSLSERGAKNIQYF.

The rearrangement uses TRBV21-1 and TRBJ2-1; the D call in the table, TRBD2, was not verified against the DNA. TRBV21-1 is classified as a pseudogene. The CDR3 is 15 amino acids. The CDR3 region is CASSKRVAGYNEQFF. The CDR3 coding sequence is TGTGCCAGCAGCAAACGGGTAGCGGGGTACAATGAGCAGTTCTTC.

This clonotype was recorded only once. This chain joins TRBV20-1 and TRBJ2-1, with a possible D match to TRBD2 (6 bases). CDR1 and CDR2 from the germline V gene are DFQATT and SNEGSKA (reference sequence). The CDR3 loop spans 17 amino acids. V was pared by 4 bases and J by 0 bases, with 19 bases between. CDR3 in amino acids: CSATRGGGKVSYNEQFF. The CDR3 DNA is TGCAGTGCTACCCGAGGTGGCGGGAAGGTCTCCTACAATGAGCAGTTCTTC.

The CDR3 nucleotides are TGTGCCAGCAGTTACTCGAAAGAGACCGGGGAGCTGTTTTTT. As protein: CASSYSKETGELFF. The genes are TRBV6-6 and TRBJ2-2; D remains unclear. This CDR3 comprises 14 residues. CDR1 and CDR2 (germline): MNHNY, SVGAGI (reference sequence). V was cut by 0 bases and J by 5 bases, with 7 bases left in between.

There are a few counts of this clonotype. The chain recombines TRBV27 with TRBJ2-7, with TRBD1 as a possible D gene (5 bases). Germline V gives CDR1 MNHEY, CDR2 SMNVEV (reference sequence). The CDR3 is 14 amino acids. Trimming removed 3 bases at V and 0 bases at J, with 9 bases between. CDR3 bases: TGTGCCAGCAGTTTTCACGACAGCTCCTACGAGCAGTACTTC. It encodes CASSFHDSSYEQYF.

This clonotype came up many times. This sequence joins TRBV20-1 and TRBJ1-1; the D is unclear. V lost 4 bases and J 5 bases, leaving 11 bases between the germline ends. The CDR3 has 12 residues. In germline, CDR1 is DFQATT, CDR2 SNEGSKA (reference sequence). CDR3 sequence reads: CSATWGVTEAFF. DNA of the CDR3: TGCAGTGCTACATGGGGAGTTACTGAAGCTTTCTTT.

This clonotype has a handful of counts. The chain is built from TRBV4-1 and TRBJ1-4; D unresolved. Between the trimmed V and J ends, which lost 1 base and 4 bases, there was a span of 4 bases. This CDR3 spans 13 amino acids. Germline CDR1 and CDR2: MGHRA and YSYEKL. The CDR3 sequence: CASSQVRNEKLFF. The CDR3 DNA is TGCGCCAGCAGCCAAGTACGTAATGAAAAACTGTTTTTT.

V usage is TRBV5-1 and J usage is TRBJ2-7, with 7 bases fitting TRBD1. V lost 4 bases and J lost 1; bases outside the gene matches: 2. The germline V gene encodes CDR1 SGHRS and CDR2 YFSETQ. The CDR3 has 13 amino acids. Here the CDR3 DNA reads TGCGCCAGCAGCACAGGGGAGTCCTACGAGCAGTACTTC. The encoded protein is CASSTGESYEQYF. Together with reference TRBV5-1 and TRBJ2-7, the CDR3 gives the full variable domain: KAGVTQTPRYLIKTRGQQVTLSCSPISGHRSVSWYQQTPGQGLQFLFEYFSETQRNKGNFPGRFSGRQFSNSRSEMNVSTLELGDSALYLCASSTGESYEQYFGPGTRLTVT.

This clonotype was observed a handful of times. V is TRBV12-3 or TRBV12-4 and J is TRBJ1-2; no clear D gene. V lost 5 bases, J lost 4 bases, and 14 bases lay in between. The CDR3 has 14 amino acids. The CDR3 nucleotides read TGTGCCAGCAGTCTATCCCAAGCCCTCTATGGCTACACCTTC. This gives the protein CASSLSQALYGYTF.

The V call is TRBV6-5, the J call TRBJ2-7, with D possibly being TRBD1 (6 bases). CDR1 is MNHEY and CDR2 is SVGAGI in the germline V gene. This CDR3 has 15 residues. Trimming took 5 bases from V and 3 from J, leaving 17 bases between them. The CDR3, as DNA: TGTGCCAGCAGTCTCATCCCGGGACACTACTACGAGCAGTACTTC. Its protein product is CASSLIPGHYYEQYF.